This T cell receptor (beta chain) was recovered during a study of human T cells and chemical hapten exposure. Study-wide context: Sensitization used 2% DPC on about 2 cm by about 2 cm upper inner arm skin. Scalp application of diphenylcyclopropenone was performed weekly in patients across the entire roughly 26-week study.

The library tagged individual cDNA molecules with unique molecular identifiers. Per the original methods: A typical sample had around 90,000 TCRs, with about 20,000 to 690,600 overall. Each CDR3 protein gets one entry after TCRdb re-called the RACE reads with MiXCR. The V and J calls were determined by TCRdb, not by the authors. The sample yields about 49,000 distinct CDR3 sequences, 9% to 9.5% seen once. This clonotype occurred many times. Indicated time point: patch test 1, 2 weeks after DPC sensitization. The treatment here: therapeutic diphenylcyclopropenone sensitization with weekly scalp DPC. Trimming removed 4 bases at V and 0 bases at J, with 10 bases between. Germline loops: CDR1 SQVTM, CDR2 ANQGSEA. This CDR3 has 13 residues.

The rearrangement joins TRBV29-1 to TRBJ2-7; D perhaps matches TRBD1 (6 bases). The material was whole blood, obtained in connection with sensitization to the hapten diphenylcyclopropenone (DPC). The receptor was isolated from a woman in her fifties or sixties with alopecia areata. Some clones in this sample may be carry-over from other donors' samples. The CDR3 nucleotides are TGCAGCGTTGCACAGGGAACCTCCTACGAGCAGTACTTC. Translating it yields CSVAQGTSYEQYF.